A selection of T cell receptor beta chains follows, all from one sample in a study of T cells in localized non-small cell lung cancer. Profiled with immunoSEQ multiplex PCR; TCRdb holds only in-frame clones, not every one. The repertoire includes approximately 22,000 clones, about 90% of them detected once, and around 7% sits in the top ten. This material consisted of peripheral blood, taken before any cancer treatment. The receptor set was obtained from a male donor at least 60 years old with stage I squamous cell lung carcinoma. CDR3s include the opening cysteine and the closing phenylalanine or tryptophan. D genes are given only for firm matches. Size is omitted from some rows. Given values are once, few, many or a class for expanded clones.

v_call,clone_size,j_call,d_call,cdr3_nt,cdr3_aa
TRBV6-1,medium-sized,TRBJ1-1,-,TGTGCCAGCAGTGCGACAGAAAACACTGAAGCTTTCTTT,CASSATENTEAFF
TRBV4-1,once,TRBJ1-5,TRBD1,TGCGCCAGCAGGGCCTCTAACAGGGGTCCTAGCAATCAGCCCCAGCATTTT,CASRASNRGPSNQPQHF
TRBV5-5,-,TRBJ1-1,-,TGTGCCAGCAGAAGGACGCAGGCAATGAACACTGAAGCTTTCTTT,CASRRTQAMNTEAFF
TRBV4-2,-,TRBJ1-2,-,TGTGCCAGCAGCTTAGAAGGGTATCTGGACAATGGCTACACCTTC,CASSLEGYLDNGYTF
TRBV4-2,-,TRBJ1-5,TRBD1,TGTGCCAGCAGCCACCCGGACAGGGGGCCGCAGCCCCAGCATTTT,CASSHPDRGPQPQHF
TRBV18,-,TRBJ2-7,-,TGTGCCAGCTCACCAGGTACGAACTACGAGCAGTACTTC,CASSPGTNYEQYF
TRBV7-8,-,TRBJ2-3,-,TGTGCCAGCAGCTTAGAAAGGGCGGGGAGGCGAATCACAGATACGCAGTATTTT,CASSLERAGRRITDTQYF
TRBV4-3,-,TRBJ2-7,TRBD1,TGCGCCAGCAGCCAAGGGAGGCAGGGGGCATACGAGCAGTACTTC,CASSQGRQGAYEQYF
TRBV6-5,-,TRBJ2-1,-,TGTGCCAGCAGTTACGAGTATCCTTACAATGAGCAGTTCTTC,CASSYEYPYNEQFF
TRBV5-1,-,TRBJ1-2,-,TGCGCCAGCAGCTTGTGGGCAGGGACTGGCTACACCTTC,CASSLWAGTGYTF
TRBV2,once,TRBJ1-4,-,TGTGCCAGCAGTGAAAGTGACCTTAATGAAAAACTGTTTTTT,CASSESDLNEKLFF
TRBV2,-,TRBJ1-5,TRBD1,TGTGCCAGCGAACGGGACAGGGGGGGGGATCAGCCCCAGCATTTT,CASERDRGGDQPQHF
TRBV2,-,TRBJ1-1,-,TGTGCCAGCAAAAAGGAGGCGGGGGAGGAAGCTTTCTTT,CASKKEAGEEAFF
TRBV2,-,TRBJ1-6,-,TGTGCCAGCAGTGTACGTCAGGGGAGGAATTCACCCCTCCACTTT,CASSVRQGRNSPLHF
TRBV15,-,TRBJ2-3,TRBD2,TGTGCCACCAGCAGCCCCATGCGGGGGGTTAGCACAGATACGCAGTATTTT,CATSSPMRGVSTDTQYF
TRBV5-1,-,TRBJ2-3,TRBD1,TGCGCCAGCAGCACCGGACAGGGGGCCTCAGATACGCAGTATTTT,CASSTGQGASDTQYF
TRBV19,-,TRBJ1-4,-,TGTGCCAGTAGTATGGGGTCTCGGGAAAAACTGTTTTTT,CASSMGSREKLFF
TRBV6-1,-,TRBJ2-3,-,TGTGCCAGCACTCTGGCGACAGATACGCAGTATTTT,CASTLATDTQYF
TRBV7-2,-,TRBJ2-2,-,TGTGCCAGCAGCGCGGTGGGGACAAGGAACACCGGGGAGCTGTTTTTT,CASSAVGTRNTGELFF
TRBV5-1,few,TRBJ1-1,-,TGCGCCAGCAGCTTGTCGACAGTTGAATGGTTCTTT,CASSLSTVEWFF
TRBV19,-,TRBJ1-3,TRBD1,TGTGCCAGTAGTCCTACAGGGGCCTCTGGAAACACCATATATTTT,CASSPTGASGNTIYF
TRBV19,-,TRBJ2-7,TRBD1,TGTGCCAGTAGTACTCAGACAGGGCGATCCTACGAGCAGTACTTC,CASSTQTGRSYEQYF
TRBV7-2,-,TRBJ2-7,TRBD2,TGTGCCAGCAGCCGTAGCGGGGGTAGCTCCTACGAGCAGTACTTC,CASSRSGGSSYEQYF
TRBV11-2,once,TRBJ1-1,TRBD1,TGTGCCAGCAGGGGGTTTCGGACAGGGAACACTGAAGCTTTCTTT,CASRGFRTGNTEAFF
TRBV29-1,-,TRBJ1-5,-,TGCAGCGTTGCTGTCTCCAATCAGCCCCAGCATTTT,CSVAVSNQPQHF
TRBV11-2,-,TRBJ1-4,-,TGTGCCAGCAGCTTATTAAAAGCAACTAATGAAAAACTGTTTTTT,CASSLLKATNEKLFF
TRBV6-5,-,TRBJ1-4,-,TGTGCCAGCAGTCAGCGGCCCCCTTTTAATGAAAAACTGTTTTTT,CASSQRPPFNEKLFF
TRBV5-1,-,TRBJ1-3,-,TGCGCCAGCAGCCCAGGCCCTGGAAACACCATATATTTT,CASSPGPGNTIYF
TRBV29-1,-,TRBJ1-2,TRBD1,TGCAGCGTTGAAGATGGGAGGGACAGCTCTAACTATGGCTACACCTTC,CSVEDGRDSSNYGYTF
TRBV4-1,-,TRBJ2-3,-,TGCGCCAGCAGCCGTGAAGGGTATCCCACCCTAGACACAGATACGCAGTATTTT,CASSREGYPTLDTDTQYF
TRBV5-4,-,TRBJ1-1,-,TGTGCCAGCAGCCCAGGAAGAGGCAGGTTGAACACTGAAGCTTTCTTT,CASSPGRGRLNTEAFF
TRBV19,-,TRBJ2-7,TRBD2,TGTGCCAGCCGGGAGGCCAACGAGCAGTACTTC,CASREANEQYF
TRBV7-3,-,TRBJ1-1,-,TGTGCCAGCAGCTTACGGCCCCGTCGAGTCACTGAAGCTTTCTTT,CASSLRPRRVTEAFF
TRBV5-1,-,TRBJ1-2,TRBD1,TGCGCCAGCAGCTTGGAGGGGACAGGGGCGGTCGGCTACACCTTC,CASSLEGTGAVGYTF
TRBV5-4,-,TRBJ1-1,TRBD1,TGTGCCAGCAGCCCACGGACAGGGCCTATGAACACTGAAGCTTTCTTT,CASSPRTGPMNTEAFF
TRBV7-8,-,TRBJ2-5,-,TGTGCCAGCAGCTTAGGAGGGGAAGGGACCCAGTACTTC,CASSLGGEGTQYF
TRBV6-5,once,TRBJ1-2,-,TGTGCCAGCAATCGACCGGGACTCAAGGGTGGCTACACCTTC,CASNRPGLKGGYTF